Below, 31 T cell receptor beta chains from the same sample are listed, as sequenced in a study of shared clonotypes between healthy human individuals. Terminally differentiated effector memory CD45RA+ cells were excluded from the naive CD8 cells, which were CD45RO-negative and positively selected for CCR7. Some clones are missing from TCRdb's copy, which holds only in-frame ones; the method was immunoSEQ multiplex PCR. The profile shows millions of clones, about 93% of them singletons. The specimen sequenced was naive CD8+ T cells from PBMCs. Receptors were obtained from a man aged 18-30 years in good health. Some clones in this sample may be carry-over from other donors' samples.

The chain is built from TRBV7-9 and TRBJ1-1; D is possibly TRBD1 (5 bases). The germline V gene has CDR1 SEHNR and CDR2 FQNEAQ (reference sequence). CDR3 size: 14 residues. The V gene lost 0 bases and the J gene lost 5 bases, with 10 bases spanning the gap. The CDR3 here is CASSLAGRGTEAFF. The CDR3 DNA follows: TGTGCCAGCAGCTTAGCGGGACGTGGGACTGAAGCTTTCTTT.

This clone was seen once. The rearrangement links TRBV4-2 to TRBJ2-7; D is unresolved. Germline loops: CDR1 LGHNA, CDR2 YNFKEQ. The CDR3 totals 16 residues. V lost 0 bases and J 2 bases, leaving 14 bases between the germline ends. The chain's CDR3 is CASSQERDGFTYEQYF. The CDR3 DNA follows: TGTGCCAGCAGCCAAGAAAGAGACGGGTTCACCTACGAGCAGTACTTC.

J is TRBJ2-7 and V is TRBV5-6, with 8 positions matching TRBD1. Trimming at V came to 5 bases and at J to 5 bases, leaving 12 bases not matched to a gene. CDR3 length: 15 amino acids. Germline V gene data show CDR1 as SGHDT and CDR2 as YYEEEE. CDR3 nucleotide sequence: TGTGCCAGCAGGTACCAGACAGGGGTAAACCACGAGCAGTACTTC. Translation gives CASRYQTGVNHEQYF.

The V call is TRBV9, the J call TRBJ2-1; D gene uncertain. In germline, CDR1 is SGDLS, CDR2 YYNGEE. The CDR3 extends over 13 amino acids. Deletions cut 2 bases from V and 4 bases from J, with 7 bases between. The chain's CDR3 is CASSVAFYNEQFF. The CDR3 DNA reads TGTGCCAGCAGCGTGGCCTTTTACAATGAGCAGTTCTTC.

This chain uses TRBV28 with TRBJ2-5, with D perhaps matching TRBD2 (6 bases). This CDR3 region has 17 residues. Germline CDR1 MDHEN, CDR2 SYDVKM. Between the trimmed V and J ends, which lost 6 bases and 2 bases, there was a span of 22 bases. The CDR3 reads CASSPQVRGGDQETQYF. The CDR3, as DNA: TGTGCCAGCAGCCCACAGGTGCGGGGCGGAGATCAAGAGACCCAGTACTTC.

The V gene is TRBV5-1, the J gene TRBJ1-2; 8 bases map to TRBD1. J lost 8 bases, V lost 4 bases, and 13 bases had no gene match. Germline V gene sequence: CDR1 SGHRS, CDR2 YFSETQ. CDR3 size: 15 residues. The CDR3 sequence: CASSPGRQGLRGYTF. The CDR3 coding sequence is TGCGCCAGCAGCCCTGGCCGACAGGGGCTCCGGGGCTACACCTTC.

V and J are TRBV10-3 and TRBJ2-1, with 7 bases identical to TRBD1. CDR3 length equals 17 residues. V trimming: 2 bases; J trimming: 2 bases; junction bases outside the gene matches: 9. Germline CDR1 ENHRY, CDR2 SYGVKD. The CDR3 nucleotides read TGTGCCATCAGTGAGCCTTACTCGGGACAGACCTACAATGAGCAGTTCTTC. Residues: CAISEPYSGQTYNEQFF.

Turning to this clone: In the same sample, other DNA sequences code for this CDR3. The chain links TRBV29-1 to TRBJ2-1; TRBD2 agrees at 11 bases. Losses at the gene ends were 1 base for V and 4 bases for J; bases not matched to a gene: 6. Germline V gene sequence: CDR1 SQVTM, CDR2 ANQGSEA. This CDR3 region has 16 residues. CDR3 sequence reads: CSVEGLTSGSYNEQFF. The CDR3 bases are TGCAGCGTTGAAGGCTTAACTAGCGGGAGTTACAATGAGCAGTTCTTC.

The V call is TRBV2, the J call TRBJ2-7; D not resolved. V was pared by 6 bases and J by 0 bases, with 9 bases between. Per germline, CDR1 SNHLY and CDR2 FYNNEI. The CDR3 loop spans 13 amino acids. CDR3 bases: TGTGCCAGCAGGGGCGTTTCCTCCTACGAGCAGTACTTC. Translated: CASRGVSSYEQYF.

This clone was counted only a few times. This CDR3 is also generated by other DNA sequences in the sample. This chain links TRBV27 with TRBJ2-7; TRBD1 is a possible D gene (5 bases). Per germline, CDR1 MNHEY and CDR2 SMNVEV (reference sequence). This CDR3 comprises 12 residues. V was cut by 6 bases and J by 0 bases, with 6 bases left in between. This CDR3 is CASRDTSYEQYF. The CDR3, as DNA: TGTGCCAGCAGGGACACCTCCTACGAGCAGTACTTC.

This sequence joins TRBV27 and TRBJ2-7, with a weak D call TRBD1 (6 bases). This CDR3 is 16 amino acids long. Trimming pared 0 bases from V and 6 bases from J, leaving 18 bases between. Germline V gives CDR1 MNHEY, CDR2 SMNVEV (reference sequence). CDR3 in amino acids: CASSLSLPQGLGEQYF. Written as DNA, the CDR3 is TGTGCCAGCAGTTTATCGTTGCCACAGGGTTTAGGCGAGCAGTACTTC.

The chain couples TRBV28 to TRBJ1-2; weak D call: TRBD1 (5 bases). The CDR3 is made up of 11 amino acids. Germline CDR1 and CDR2: MDHEN and SYDVKM. Between the trimmed V and J ends, which lost 6 bases and 12 bases, there was a span of 14 bases. The CDR3: CASSNSGANTF. Written as DNA, the CDR3 is TGTGCCAGCAGCAACAGTGGGGCGAACACCTTC.

The V gene is TRBV7-9, the J gene TRBJ2-3, with D possibly TRBD2 on 5 matching bases. The V end lost 6 bases, the J end lost 5 bases, and 15 bases lay between the germline ends. The germline V gene has CDR1 SEHNR and CDR2 FQNEAQ (reference sequence). This CDR3 is 14 amino acids long. The DNA of the CDR3 is TGTGCCAGCAGGGACTTAGCCTTCCAAGATACGCAGTATTTT. Protein: CASRDLAFQDTQYF.

The chain has TRBV2 and TRBJ2-3, with 7 positions matching TRBD2. This CDR3 comprises 16 residues. V lost 6 bases to trimming and J lost 2 bases; unmatched junction nucleotides: 11. Germline V gene lookup returns CDR1 SNHLY and CDR2 FYNNEI. For the CDR3, the DNA is TGTGCCAGCAGCGACCTAGCGGTCTCGATCACAGATACGCAGTATTTT. This sequence encodes CASSDLAVSITDTQYF.

This clone was seen a handful of times. The chain links TRBV7-9 to TRBJ1-1, with D possibly matching TRBD1 (6 bases). From germline, CDR1 is SEHNR and CDR2 FQNEAQ (reference sequence). The CDR3 consists of 14 residues. Trimming took off 1 base at V and 3 bases at J, with 9 bases between the two ends. CDR3 loop: CASSLVWGHTEAFF. The CDR3 DNA is TGTGCCAGCAGCTTAGTGTGGGGGCACACTGAAGCTTTCTTT.

V usage is TRBV27 and J usage is TRBJ2-7; D is ambiguous. In germline, CDR1 is MNHEY, CDR2 SMNVEV (reference sequence). With 3 bases removed from V and 2 bases from J, the gap between germline ends came to 8 bases. The CDR3 extends over 13 amino acids. CDR3 sequence (DNA): TGTGCCAGCAGTTTCCAGCCGGCCTACGAGCAGTACTTC. This translates into CASSFQPAYEQYF.

The chain links TRBV6-6 to TRBJ1-2; TRBD1 aligns across 8 bases. The CDR3 spans 15 residues. The ends lost 8 bases at V and 5 bases at J; junction bases unmatched: 13. CDR1 and CDR2 (germline): MNHNY, SVGAGI (reference sequence). The CDR3 nucleotides read TGTGCCAGCGTCCACGCCGAGGACAGGGAGTATGGCTACACCTTC. This sequence encodes CASVHAEDREYGYTF.

This clone was recorded only once. The chain joins TRBV19 to TRBJ2-3; weak D call: TRBD2 (5 bases). The V end was cut by 6 bases, the J end by 6 bases, with 13 bases between. Germline V gene data show CDR1 as LNHDA and CDR2 as SQIVND (reference sequence). The CDR3 extends over 13 amino acids. The CDR3 coding sequence is TGTGCCAGTAGCCCCCAACGAGGGGATACGCAGTATTTT. Translated: CASSPQRGDTQYF.

The chain joins TRBV29-1 to TRBJ2-1; 7 positions agree with TRBD1. Per the germline V gene, CDR1 is SQVTM and CDR2 is ANQGSEA. The CDR3 runs to 13 residues. V shed 6 bases, J shed 4 bases, and the junction held 6 bases outside the gene matches. Here the CDR3 DNA reads TGCAGCGTCCCTGCGGACAGGTACAATGAGCAGTTCTTC. Its translation is CSVPADRYNEQFF.

The genes are TRBV21-1 and TRBJ2-5. TRBV21-1 is assigned pseudogene status. The CDR3 has 11 residues. Written as DNA, the CDR3 is TGTGCCACCATCCCTGTGTATCAAGGGCACTTC. This sequence encodes CATIPVYQGHF.

The chain recombines TRBV10-2 with TRBJ2-3, with 11 bases identical to TRBD2. The germline V gene encodes CDR1 WSHSY and CDR2 SAAADI. This CDR3 comprises 18 residues. J gave up 5 bases and V 0 bases, and 10 bases lay outside the gene matches. CDR3 residues: CASSESLAGGTLQDTQYF. In DNA, the CDR3 is TGCGCCAGCAGTGAGTCGCTAGCGGGAGGTACCCTTCAAGATACGCAGTATTTT.

The rearrangement uses TRBV27 and TRBJ2-3; tentatively, D is TRBD2 (5 bases). CDR1 is MNHEY and CDR2 is SMNVEV in the germline V gene (reference sequence). CDR3 length: 15 amino acids. V was pared by 9 bases and J by 1 base, with 17 bases between. The CDR3 region is CASSVRDVGTDTQYF. The CDR3 bases are TGTGCCAGTAGTGTTCGGGATGTCGGCACAGATACGCAGTATTTT.

The V and J genes are TRBV6-5 and TRBJ1-1; 7 nucleotides line up with TRBD1. The CDR3 loop spans 15 amino acids. Looked up from germline, CDR1 is MNHEY and CDR2 is SVGAGI. J lost 1 base, V lost 4 bases, and 6 bases had no gene match. In DNA form, the CDR3 reads TGTGCCAGCAGTTCTTCCGGGACAGCGAACACTGAAGCTTTCTTT. This codes for CASSSSGTANTEAFF.

The CDR3 is CAISPKSGQPQHF. The DNA for the CDR3 is TGTGCCATCAGTCCGAAATCGGGACAGCCCCAGCATTTT. The J gene is TRBJ1-5, the V gene TRBV10-3; D remains ambiguous. CDR1 is ENHRY and CDR2 is SYGVKD in the germline V gene. The CDR3 runs to 13 residues. V was cut by 5 bases and J by 7 bases, with 12 bases left in between.

In its sample, this clone was seen once. This sequence joins TRBV10-1 and TRBJ2-5; D not resolved. V lost 2 bases, J lost 7 bases, and 11 bases lay in between. Germline V lookup: CDR1 WNHNN, CDR2 SYGVQD (reference sequence). This CDR3 contains 13 residues. The CDR3 nucleotides are TGCGCCAGCAGTGAGACCCCGATCGGGACCCAGTACTTC. It encodes CASSETPIGTQYF.

The chain is built from TRBV4-2 and TRBJ2-1; a weak D match, TRBD1 (5 bases). CDR3 length: 14 amino acids. Between the trimmed V and J ends, which lost 1 base and 15 bases, there was a span of 19 bases. Germline-derived CDR1 and CDR2 are LGHNA and YNFKEQ. As DNA, the CDR3 is TGTGCCAGCAGCCAAGTGGGGCTCCCCGGTAGTACGTTCTTC. It is translated as CASSQVGLPGSTFF.

V is TRBV27 and J is TRBJ2-7; 9 bases map to TRBD2. Per germline, CDR1 MNHEY and CDR2 SMNVEV (reference sequence). The ends lost 6 bases at V and 0 bases at J; junction bases unmatched: 15. This CDR3 contains 18 residues. CDR3 in DNA: TGTGCCAGCAGCTCTTTGGCGGGAGGGCCGTCATTCTCCTACGAGCAGTACTTC. Translation: CASSSLAGGPSFSYEQYF.

V is TRBV6-5 and J is TRBJ2-2; D is possibly TRBD2 (6 bases). CDR3 size: 13 residues. Germline assignment: CDR1 MNHEY and CDR2 SVGAGI. Trimming pared 3 bases from V and 7 bases from J, leaving 9 bases between. This chain's CDR3 is CASSYAEGGELFF. CDR3 DNA sequence: TGTGCCAGCAGTTATGCGGAGGGCGGGGAGCTGTTTTTT.

This sequence joins TRBV7-9 and TRBJ1-1, with D tentatively TRBD1 (5 bases). The V gene lost 5 bases and the J gene lost 1 base, with 11 bases spanning the gap. Germline CDR1 is SEHNR and CDR2 is FQNEAQ (reference sequence). The CDR3 consists of 14 residues. In nucleotides, the CDR3 is TGTGCCAGCAGCCCCTGGGACCGGAACACTGAAGCTTTCTTT. Amino acid sequence: CASSPWDRNTEAFF.

The chain combines TRBV6-1 with TRBJ2-2; the match to TRBD1 covers 7 bases. The CDR3 sequence is 17 residues long. Germline V gives CDR1 MNHNS, CDR2 SASEGT. Trimming at V came to 3 bases and at J to 2 bases, leaving 9 bases not matched to a gene. The CDR3 bases are TGTGCCAGCAGTGAGTTTTCCGGGACAGCCAACACCGGGGAGCTGTTTTTT. Its protein product is CASSEFSGTANTGELFF.

This sequence joins TRBV4-3 and TRBJ2-7; D possibly corresponds to TRBD2 (6 bases). With 1 base removed from V and 6 bases from J, the gap between germline ends came to 10 bases. There are 13 residues in the CDR3. CDR1 and CDR2 (germline): LGHNA, YSLEER. CDR3 protein: CASSQGVGGEQYF. The CDR3 nucleotides are TGCGCCAGCAGCCAAGGGGTGGGAGGCGAGCAGTACTTC.